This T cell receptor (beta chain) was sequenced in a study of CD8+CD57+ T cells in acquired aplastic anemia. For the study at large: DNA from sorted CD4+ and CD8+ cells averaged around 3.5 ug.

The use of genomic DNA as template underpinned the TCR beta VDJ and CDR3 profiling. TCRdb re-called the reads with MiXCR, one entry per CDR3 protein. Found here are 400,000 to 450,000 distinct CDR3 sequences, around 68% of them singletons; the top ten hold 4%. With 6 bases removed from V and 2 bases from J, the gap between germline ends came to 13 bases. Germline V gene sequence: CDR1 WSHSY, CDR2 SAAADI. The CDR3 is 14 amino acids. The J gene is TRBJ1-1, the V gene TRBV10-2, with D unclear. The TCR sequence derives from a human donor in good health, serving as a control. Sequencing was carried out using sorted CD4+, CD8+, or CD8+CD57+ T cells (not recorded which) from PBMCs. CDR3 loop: CASRARAANTEAFF. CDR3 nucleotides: TGCGCCAGCAGGGCGAGAGCAGCAAACACTGAAGCTTTCTTT.